Listed here is a single TCR beta chain. This record belongs to a study of blood T cell repertoires in COVID-19. At the level of the study: Specimens from acute and convalescent COVID-19 originated in the United States, Italy and Spain. The analysed material was cDNA or gDNA that came from T cells, B-cell-depleted T cells, or PBMCs.

Per the study methods: The assay estimated nucleated cells by amplifying reference gene primers. Only in-frame clones appear in the TCRdb table, and some are missing; sequencing was by immunoSEQ multiplex PCR. V and J calls and clone size are given by that table; D and trimming were obtained from the DNA. The repertoire holds 100,000 to 150,000 clones, with around four fifths as singletons. CDR1 and CDR2 from the germline V gene are MNHNS and SASEGT. The ends were cut back, 0 bases at V and 4 bases at J, with 12 bases in the middle. The CDR3 length is 15 residues. This clonotype originated in a man aged 40-49 years with active or convalescent COVID-19. V and J are TRBV6-1 and TRBJ2-5; a possible D gene is TRBD1 (5 bases). The sequenced material came from peripheral blood. CDR3 sequence reads: CASSEASGTGETQYF. CDR3 nucleotides: TGTGCCAGCAGTGAAGCGAGTGGTACAGGAGAGACCCAGTACTTC.